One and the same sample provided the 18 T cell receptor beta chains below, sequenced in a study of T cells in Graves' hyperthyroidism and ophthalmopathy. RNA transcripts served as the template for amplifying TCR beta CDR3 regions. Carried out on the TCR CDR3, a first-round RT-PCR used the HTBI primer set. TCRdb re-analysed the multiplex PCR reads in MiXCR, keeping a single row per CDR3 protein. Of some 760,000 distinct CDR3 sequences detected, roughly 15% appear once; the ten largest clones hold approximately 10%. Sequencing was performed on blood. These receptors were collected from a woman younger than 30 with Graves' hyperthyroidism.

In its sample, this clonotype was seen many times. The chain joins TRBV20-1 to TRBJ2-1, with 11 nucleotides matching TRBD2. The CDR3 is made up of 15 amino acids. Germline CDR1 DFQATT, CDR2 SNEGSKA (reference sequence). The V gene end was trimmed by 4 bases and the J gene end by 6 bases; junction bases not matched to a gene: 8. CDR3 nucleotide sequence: TGCAGTGCTACTTCACTAGCGGGAGCTGTCAATGAGCAGTTCTTC. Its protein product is CSATSLAGAVNEQFF.

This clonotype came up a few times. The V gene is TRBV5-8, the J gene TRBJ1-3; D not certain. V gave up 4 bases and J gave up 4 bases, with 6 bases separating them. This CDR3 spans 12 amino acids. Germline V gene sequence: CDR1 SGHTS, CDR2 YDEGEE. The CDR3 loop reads CASSKTGNTIYF. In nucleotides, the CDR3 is TGTGCCAGCAGCAAGACAGGAAACACCATATATTTT.

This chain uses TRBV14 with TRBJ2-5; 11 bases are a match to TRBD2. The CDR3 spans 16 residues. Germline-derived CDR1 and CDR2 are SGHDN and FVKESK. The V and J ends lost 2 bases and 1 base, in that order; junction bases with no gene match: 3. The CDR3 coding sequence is TGTGCCAGCAGCCAACGACTAGCGGGGATCCAAGAGACCCAGTACTTC. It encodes CASSQRLAGIQETQYF.

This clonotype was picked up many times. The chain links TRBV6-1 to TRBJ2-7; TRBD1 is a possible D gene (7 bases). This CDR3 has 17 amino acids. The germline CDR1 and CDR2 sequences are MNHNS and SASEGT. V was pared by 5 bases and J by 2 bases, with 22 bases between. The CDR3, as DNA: TGTGCCAGCAGTTCTTTGCAGGGGGGCACTTACGCCTACGAGCAGTACTTC. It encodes CASSSLQGGTYAYEQYF.

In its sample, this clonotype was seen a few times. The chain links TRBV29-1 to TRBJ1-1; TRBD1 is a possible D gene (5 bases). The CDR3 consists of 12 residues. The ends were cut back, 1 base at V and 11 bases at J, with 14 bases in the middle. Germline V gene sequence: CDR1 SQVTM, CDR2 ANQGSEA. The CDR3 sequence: CSVEGARGEAFF. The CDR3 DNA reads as TGCAGCGTTGAAGGGGCTCGGGGGGAGGCTTTCTTT.

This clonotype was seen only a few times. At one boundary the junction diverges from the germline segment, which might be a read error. CDR3 sequence (DNA): TGCAGTGCGACTAGCGGGAGCTCCTATGAGCAGTACTTC. Its translation is CSATSGSSYEQYF. V is TRBV20-1 and J is TRBJ2-7, with 12 bases matching TRBD2. In germline, CDR1 is DFQATT, CDR2 SNEGSKA (reference sequence). The CDR3 extends over 13 amino acids.

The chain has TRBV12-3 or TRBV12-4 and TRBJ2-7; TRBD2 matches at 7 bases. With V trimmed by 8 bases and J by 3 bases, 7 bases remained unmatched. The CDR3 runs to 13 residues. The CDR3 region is CASWEGPLYEQYF. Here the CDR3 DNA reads TGTGCCAGCTGGGAGGGCCCCCTCTACGAGCAGTACTTC.

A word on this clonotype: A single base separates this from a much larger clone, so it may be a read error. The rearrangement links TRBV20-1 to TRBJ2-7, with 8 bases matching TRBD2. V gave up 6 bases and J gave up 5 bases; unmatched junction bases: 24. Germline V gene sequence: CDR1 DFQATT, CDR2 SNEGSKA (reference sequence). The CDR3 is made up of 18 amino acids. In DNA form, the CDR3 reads TGCAGTGCGGATACAACTAGCAGGTTTCGGGGGGGCCCGGACGAGCAGTACTTC. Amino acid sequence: CSADTTSRFRGGPDEQYF.

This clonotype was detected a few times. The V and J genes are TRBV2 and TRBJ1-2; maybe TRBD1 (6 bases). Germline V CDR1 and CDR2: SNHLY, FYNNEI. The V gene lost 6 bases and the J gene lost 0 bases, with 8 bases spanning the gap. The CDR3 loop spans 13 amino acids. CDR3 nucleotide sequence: TGTGCCAGCAGCGGGACACCTAACTATGGCTACACCTTC. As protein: CASSGTPNYGYTF.

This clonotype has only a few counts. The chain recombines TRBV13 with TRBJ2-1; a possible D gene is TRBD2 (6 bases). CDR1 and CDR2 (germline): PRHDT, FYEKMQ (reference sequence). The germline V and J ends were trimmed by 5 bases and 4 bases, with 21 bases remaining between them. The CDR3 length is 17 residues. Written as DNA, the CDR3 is TGTGCCAGCAGCATCCCATCGGGGACTCGACCTTACAATGAGCAGTTCTTC. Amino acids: CASSIPSGTRPYNEQFF.

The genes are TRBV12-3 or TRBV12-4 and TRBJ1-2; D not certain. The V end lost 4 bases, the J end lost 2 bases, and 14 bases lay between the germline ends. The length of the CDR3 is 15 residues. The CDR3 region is CASSSHMVDNYGYTF. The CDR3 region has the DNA TGTGCCAGCAGTTCCCACATGGTTGACAACTATGGCTACACCTTC.

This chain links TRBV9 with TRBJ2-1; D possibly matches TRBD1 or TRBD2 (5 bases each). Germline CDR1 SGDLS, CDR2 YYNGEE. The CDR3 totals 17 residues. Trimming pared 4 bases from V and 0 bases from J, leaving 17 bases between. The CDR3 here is CASSPRGVSSSYNEQFF. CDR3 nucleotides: TGTGCCAGCAGCCCTCGAGGGGTGTCGAGCTCCTACAATGAGCAGTTCTTC.

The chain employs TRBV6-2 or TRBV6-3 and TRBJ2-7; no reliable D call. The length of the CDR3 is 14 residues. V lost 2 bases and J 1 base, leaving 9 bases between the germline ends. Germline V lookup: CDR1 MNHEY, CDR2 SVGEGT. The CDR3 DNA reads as TGTGCCAGCAGTTACGGGGTCAGTTCCTACGAGCAGTACTTC. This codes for CASSYGVSSYEQYF.

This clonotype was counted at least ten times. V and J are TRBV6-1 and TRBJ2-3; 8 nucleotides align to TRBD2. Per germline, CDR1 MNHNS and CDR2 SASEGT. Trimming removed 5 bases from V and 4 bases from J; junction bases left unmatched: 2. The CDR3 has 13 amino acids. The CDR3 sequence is CASSSGRADTQYF. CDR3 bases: TGTGCCAGCAGTTCCGGGAGGGCAGATACGCAGTATTTT.

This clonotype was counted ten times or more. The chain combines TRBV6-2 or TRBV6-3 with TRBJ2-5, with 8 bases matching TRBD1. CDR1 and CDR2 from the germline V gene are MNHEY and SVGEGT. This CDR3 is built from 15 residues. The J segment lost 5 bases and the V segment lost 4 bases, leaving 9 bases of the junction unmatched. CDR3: CASSLGQGGLETQYF. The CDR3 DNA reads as TGTGCCAGCAGTTTAGGACAGGGAGGCTTGGAGACCCAGTACTTC.

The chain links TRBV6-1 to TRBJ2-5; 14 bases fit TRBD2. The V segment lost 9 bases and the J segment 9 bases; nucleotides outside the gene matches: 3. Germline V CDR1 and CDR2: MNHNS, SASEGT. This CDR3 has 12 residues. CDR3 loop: CASRTSGRPQYF. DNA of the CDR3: TGTGCCAGTCGGACTAGCGGGAGGCCCCAGTACTTC.

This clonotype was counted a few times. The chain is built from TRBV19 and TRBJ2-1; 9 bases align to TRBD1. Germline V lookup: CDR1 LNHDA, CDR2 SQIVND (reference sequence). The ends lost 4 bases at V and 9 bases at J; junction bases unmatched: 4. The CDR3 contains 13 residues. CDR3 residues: CASSTTGGGEQFF. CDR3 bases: TGTGCCAGTAGTACCACAGGGGGCGGTGAGCAGTTCTTC.

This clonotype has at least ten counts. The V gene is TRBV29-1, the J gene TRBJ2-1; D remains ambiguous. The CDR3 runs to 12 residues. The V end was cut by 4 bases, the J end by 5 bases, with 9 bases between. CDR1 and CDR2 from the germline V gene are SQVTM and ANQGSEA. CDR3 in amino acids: CSVVVIHNEQFF. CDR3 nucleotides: TGCAGCGTTGTAGTCATCCACAATGAGCAGTTCTTC.